Following are 9 T cell receptor beta chains from one sample sequenced in a study of blood T cell repertoires in COVID-19. The table came from immunoSEQ multiplex PCR; TCRdb's copy has only in-frame clones and leaves some out. Among around 140,000 clones listed, more than 70% were seen once. Sequenced input: peripheral blood. These receptors were taken from a man in his 60s with acute or convalescent COVID-19.

V gene TRBV9 combines with J gene TRBJ2-7; 14 nucleotides match TRBD2. Per the germline V gene, CDR1 is SGDLS and CDR2 is YYNGEE. V shed 3 bases and J 5 bases; nucleotides not matched to a gene: 16. The CDR3 is made up of 19 amino acids. The CDR3 DNA reads as TGTGCCAGCAGCGCCCACCCGGGACTAGCGGGAGAGCGGGGTAACGAGCAGTACTTC. Translating gives CASSAHPGLAGERGNEQYF.

The rearrangement uses TRBV6-5 and TRBJ1-6; no definite D call. CDR1 is MNHEY and CDR2 is SVGAGI in the germline V gene. V lost 10 bases and J lost 9, with 16 bases in between. This CDR3 contains 13 residues. The DNA of the CDR3 is TGTGCCACCGCAATTTCCCCGGGTTCACCCCTCCACTTT. Translating gives CATAISPGSPLHF.

The rearrangement joins TRBV19 to TRBJ2-5; weak D call: TRBD2 (5 bases). V was shortened by 5 bases and J by 0 bases, with 10 bases between the two germline ends. The CDR3 loop spans 14 amino acids. Germline CDR1 reads LNHDA; CDR2 reads SQIVND (reference sequence). The CDR3 loop reads CASSSRGYQETQYF. The CDR3 DNA follows: TGTGCCAGTAGTTCTCGGGGATACCAAGAGACCCAGTACTTC.

CDR3 sequence: CAISPGQGDGETQYF. The CDR3 DNA follows: TGTGCCATCAGCCCGGGACAGGGTGACGGTGAGACCCAGTACTTC. J is TRBJ2-5 and V is TRBV10-3; the match to TRBD1 covers 9 bases. The CDR3 contains 15 residues. CDR1 is ENHRY, CDR2 SYGVKD, per germline. With 6 bases clipped from V and 5 bases from J, the junction kept 10 bases outside the gene matches.

The chain has TRBV30 and TRBJ2-1; perhaps TRBD2 as D (5 bases). CDR3 size: 10 residues. Per the germline V gene, CDR1 is GTSNPN and CDR2 is SVGIG (reference sequence). Deletions cut 1 base from V and 11 bases from J, with 6 bases between. This CDR3 is CAWSAGKQFF. CDR3 in DNA: TGTGCCTGGAGTGCGGGAAAGCAGTTCTTC.

V is TRBV14 and J is TRBJ2-3; D perhaps matches TRBD1 (6 bases). The CDR3 extends over 17 amino acids. Germline V gene data show CDR1 as SGHDN and CDR2 as FVKESK. V lost 1 base and J 0 bases, leaving 14 bases between the germline ends. The CDR3 DNA follows: TGTGCCAGCAGCCAAGCCCAGGGGCCGCCTAGCACAGATACGCAGTATTTT. Encoded protein: CASSQAQGPPSTDTQYF.

CDR3 residues: CASSIRQGYEQYF. The CDR3 DNA follows: TGTGCCAGTAGTATACGACAGGGCTACGAGCAGTACTTC. The V and J genes are TRBV19 and TRBJ2-7; 7 bases are a match to TRBD1. Losses at the gene ends were 2 bases for V and 3 bases for J; bases not matched to a gene: 1. Germline CDR1 and CDR2: LNHDA and SQIVND (reference sequence). The CDR3 totals 13 residues.

The genes are TRBV19 and TRBJ1-6, with D uncertain. Looked up from germline, CDR1 is LNHDA and CDR2 is SQIVND (reference sequence). V dropped 0 bases and J dropped 7 bases, with 13 bases sitting between them. This CDR3 spans 16 amino acids. The CDR3 region has the DNA TGTGCCAGTAGTATAGAGGCCGGGAGTCCCAATTCACCCCTCCACTTT. Translation: CASSIEAGSPNSPLHF.

In its sample, this clone was seen once. The V call is TRBV29-1, the J call TRBJ2-7; TRBD2 matches at 11 bases. Germline assignment: CDR1 SQVTM and CDR2 ANQGSEA. This CDR3 contains 13 residues. With V trimmed by 8 bases and J by 1 base, 4 bases remained unmatched. This CDR3 reads CSPGTSGSYEQYF. DNA of the CDR3: TGCAGCCCCGGGACTAGCGGTTCCTACGAGCAGTACTTC.